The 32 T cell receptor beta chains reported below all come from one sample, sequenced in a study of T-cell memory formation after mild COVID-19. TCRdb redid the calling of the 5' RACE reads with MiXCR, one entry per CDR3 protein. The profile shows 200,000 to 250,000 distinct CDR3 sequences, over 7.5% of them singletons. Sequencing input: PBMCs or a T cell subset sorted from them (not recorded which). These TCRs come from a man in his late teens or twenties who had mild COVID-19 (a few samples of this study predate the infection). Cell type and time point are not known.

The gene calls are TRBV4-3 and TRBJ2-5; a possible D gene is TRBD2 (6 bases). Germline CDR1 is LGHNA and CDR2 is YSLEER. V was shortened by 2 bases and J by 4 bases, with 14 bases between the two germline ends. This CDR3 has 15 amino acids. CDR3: CASSQMGGRGETQYF. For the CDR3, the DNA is TGCGCCAGCAGCCAAATGGGGGGTAGGGGAGAGACCCAGTACTTC.

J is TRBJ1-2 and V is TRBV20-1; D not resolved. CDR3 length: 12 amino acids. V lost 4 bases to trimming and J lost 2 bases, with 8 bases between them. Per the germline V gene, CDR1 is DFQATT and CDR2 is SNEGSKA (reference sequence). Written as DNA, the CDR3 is TGCAGTGCTATAGAGGAGAACTATGGCTACACCTTC. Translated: CSAIEENYGYTF.

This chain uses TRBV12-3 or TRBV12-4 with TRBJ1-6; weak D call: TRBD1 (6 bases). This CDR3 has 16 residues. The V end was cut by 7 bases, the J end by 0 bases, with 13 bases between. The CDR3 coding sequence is TGTGCCAGCACCAGACAGGTGGGCTCCTATAATTCACCCCTCCACTTT. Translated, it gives CASTRQVGSYNSPLHF.

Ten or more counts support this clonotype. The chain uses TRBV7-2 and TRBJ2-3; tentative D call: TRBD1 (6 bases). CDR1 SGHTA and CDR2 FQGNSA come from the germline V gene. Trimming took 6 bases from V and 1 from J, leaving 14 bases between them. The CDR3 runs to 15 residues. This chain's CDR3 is CASRQGRSGTDTQYF. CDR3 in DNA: TGTGCCAGCAGACAGGGTCGCTCCGGCACAGATACGCAGTATTTT. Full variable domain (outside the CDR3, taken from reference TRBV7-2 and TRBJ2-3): GAGVSQSPSNKVTEKGKDVELRCDPISGHTALYWYRQSLGQGLEFLIYFQGNSAPDKSGLPSDRFSAERTGGSVSTLTIQRTQQEDSAVYLCASRQGRSGTDTQYFGPGTRLTVL.

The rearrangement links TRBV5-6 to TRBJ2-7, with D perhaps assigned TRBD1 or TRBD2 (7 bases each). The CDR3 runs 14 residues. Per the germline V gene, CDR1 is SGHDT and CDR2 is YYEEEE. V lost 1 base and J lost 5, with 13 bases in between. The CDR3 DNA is TGTGCCAGCAGCTTGACAGGGGAGGGAGACGAGCAGTACGTC. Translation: CASSLTGEGDEQYV.

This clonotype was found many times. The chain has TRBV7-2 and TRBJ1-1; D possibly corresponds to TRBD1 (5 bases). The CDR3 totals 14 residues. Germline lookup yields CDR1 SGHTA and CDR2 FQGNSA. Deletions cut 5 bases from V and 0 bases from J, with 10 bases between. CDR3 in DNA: TGTGCCAGCAGCCCGGGACGGCTGAACACTGAAGCTTTCTTT. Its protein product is CASSPGRLNTEAFF.

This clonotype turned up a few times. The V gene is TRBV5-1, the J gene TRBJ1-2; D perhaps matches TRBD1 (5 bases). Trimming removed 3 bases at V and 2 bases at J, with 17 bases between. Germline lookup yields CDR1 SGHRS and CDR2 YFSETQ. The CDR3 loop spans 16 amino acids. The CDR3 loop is CASSWGSAEANYGYTF. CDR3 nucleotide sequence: TGCGCCAGCAGCTGGGGCTCGGCCGAAGCCAACTATGGCTACACCTTC.

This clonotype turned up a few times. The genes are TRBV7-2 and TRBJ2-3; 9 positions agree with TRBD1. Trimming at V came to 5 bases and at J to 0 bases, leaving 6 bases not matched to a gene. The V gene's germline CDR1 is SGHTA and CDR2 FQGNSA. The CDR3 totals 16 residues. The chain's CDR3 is CASSRRTGVSTDTQYF. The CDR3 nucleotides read TGTGCCAGCAGCCGTAGGACAGGGGTTAGCACAGATACGCAGTATTTT.

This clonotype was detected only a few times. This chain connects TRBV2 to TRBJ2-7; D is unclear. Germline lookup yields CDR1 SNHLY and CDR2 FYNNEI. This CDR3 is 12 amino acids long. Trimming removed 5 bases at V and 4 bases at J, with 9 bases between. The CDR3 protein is CASSSNSYEQYV. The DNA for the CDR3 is TGTGCCAGCAGTAGTAACTCTTACGAGCAGTACGTC.

The chain's CDR3 is CASSQDLSKGAEAFF. DNA for the CDR3: TGTGCCAGCAGCCAAGATCTTAGTAAGGGTGCTGAAGCTTTCTTT. The gene calls are TRBV4-2 and TRBJ1-1, with no clear D. The CDR3 has 15 residues. The ends were cut back, 0 bases at V and 6 bases at J, with 14 bases in the middle. Looked up from germline, CDR1 is LGHNA and CDR2 is YNFKEQ.

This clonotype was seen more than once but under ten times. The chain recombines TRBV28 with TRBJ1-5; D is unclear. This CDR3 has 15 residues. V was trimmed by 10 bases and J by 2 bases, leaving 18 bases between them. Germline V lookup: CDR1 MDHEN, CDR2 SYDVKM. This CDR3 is CAIATRRVGNQPQHF. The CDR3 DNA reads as TGTGCCATCGCTACGCGTCGGGTTGGCAATCAGCCCCAGCATTTT.

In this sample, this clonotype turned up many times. This CDR3 reads CASSLGLGGENTEAFF. CDR3 nucleotide sequence: TGTGCCAGCAGTTTGGGTCTCGGGGGGGAGAACACTGAAGCTTTCTTT. The chain combines TRBV28 with TRBJ1-1, with D perhaps TRBD1 (5 bases). Germline V lookup: CDR1 MDHEN, CDR2 SYDVKM. Trimming removed 3 bases at V and 1 base at J, with 15 bases between. The CDR3 loop spans 16 amino acids.

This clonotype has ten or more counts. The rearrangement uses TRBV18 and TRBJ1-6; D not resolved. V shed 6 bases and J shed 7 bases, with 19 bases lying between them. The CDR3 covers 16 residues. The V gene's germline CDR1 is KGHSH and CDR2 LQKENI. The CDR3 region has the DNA TGTGCCAGCTCTGTCAGGATGGAGGCTTGGAATTCACCCCTCCACTTT. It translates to CASSVRMEAWNSPLHF. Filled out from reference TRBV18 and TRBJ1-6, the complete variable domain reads NAGVMQNPRHLVRRRGQEARLRCSPMKGHSHVYWYRQLPEEGLKFMVYLQKENIIDESGMPKERFSAEFPKEGPSILRIQQVVRGDSAAYFCASSVRMEAWNSPLHFGNGTRLTVT.

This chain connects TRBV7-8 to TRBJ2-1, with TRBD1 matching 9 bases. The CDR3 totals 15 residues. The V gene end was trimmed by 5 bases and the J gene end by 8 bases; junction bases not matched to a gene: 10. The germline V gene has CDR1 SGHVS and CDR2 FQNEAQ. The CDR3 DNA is TGTGCCAGCAGCCGACACCGGGACAGGGTCCATGAGCAGTTCTTC. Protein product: CASSRHRDRVHEQFF.

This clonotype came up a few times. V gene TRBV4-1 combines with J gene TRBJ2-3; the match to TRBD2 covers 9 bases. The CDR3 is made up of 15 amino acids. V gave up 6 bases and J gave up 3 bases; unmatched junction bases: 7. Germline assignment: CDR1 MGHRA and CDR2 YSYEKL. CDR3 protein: CASRGGGGATDTQYF. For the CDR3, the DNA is TGCGCCAGCAGAGGGGGCGGGGGGGCGACAGATACGCAGTATTTT.

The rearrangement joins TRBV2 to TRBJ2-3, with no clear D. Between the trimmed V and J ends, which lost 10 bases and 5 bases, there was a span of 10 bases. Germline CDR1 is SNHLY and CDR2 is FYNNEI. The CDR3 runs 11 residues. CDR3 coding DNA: TGTGCCACCGCCGCGGAAGATACGCAGTATTTT. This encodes CATAAEDTQYF.

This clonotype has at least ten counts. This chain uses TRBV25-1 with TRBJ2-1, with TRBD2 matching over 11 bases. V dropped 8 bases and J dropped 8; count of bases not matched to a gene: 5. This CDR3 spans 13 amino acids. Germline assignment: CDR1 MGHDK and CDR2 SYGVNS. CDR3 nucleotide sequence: TGTGCCAGCGGACTAGCGGGTGGGGATGAGCAGTTCTTC. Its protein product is CASGLAGGDEQFF.

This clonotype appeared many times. The CDR3 DNA follows: TGTGCCAGCAGTCCACTGCGGAATGAGCAGTTCTTC. Translation: CASSPLRNEQFF. V and J are TRBV12-3 or TRBV12-4 and TRBJ2-1, with D unresolved. V gave up 5 bases and J gave up 7 bases, with 9 bases separating them. The CDR3 has 12 residues.

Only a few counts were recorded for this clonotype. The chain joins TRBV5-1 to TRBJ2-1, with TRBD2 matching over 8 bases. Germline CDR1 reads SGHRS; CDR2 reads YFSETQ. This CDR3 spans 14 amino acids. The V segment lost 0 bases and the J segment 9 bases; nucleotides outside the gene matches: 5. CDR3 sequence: CASSLAGGASEQFF. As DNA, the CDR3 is TGCGCCAGCAGCTTGGCCGGGGGGGCCTCTGAGCAGTTCTTC. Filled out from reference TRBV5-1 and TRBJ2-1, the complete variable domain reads KAGVTQTPRYLIKTRGQQVTLSCSPISGHRSVSWYQQTPGQGLQFLFEYFSETQRNKGNFPGRFSGRQFSNSRSEMNVSTLELGDSALYLCASSLAGGASEQFFGPGTRLTVL.

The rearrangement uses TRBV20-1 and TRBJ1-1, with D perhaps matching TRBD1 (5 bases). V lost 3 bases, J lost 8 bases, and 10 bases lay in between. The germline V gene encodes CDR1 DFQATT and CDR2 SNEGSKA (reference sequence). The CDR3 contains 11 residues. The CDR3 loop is CSASQGREAFF. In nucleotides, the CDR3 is TGCAGTGCTAGTCAGGGCCGGGAAGCTTTCTTT.

CDR3 bases: TGTGCCAGCAGCCACAGATACACAGATACGCAGTATTTT. It encodes CASSHRYTDTQYF. This chain uses TRBV4-2 with TRBJ2-3; D unclear. V lost 3 bases and J lost 2, with 6 bases in between. The germline CDR1 and CDR2 sequences are LGHNA and YNFKEQ. The CDR3 is 13 amino acids.

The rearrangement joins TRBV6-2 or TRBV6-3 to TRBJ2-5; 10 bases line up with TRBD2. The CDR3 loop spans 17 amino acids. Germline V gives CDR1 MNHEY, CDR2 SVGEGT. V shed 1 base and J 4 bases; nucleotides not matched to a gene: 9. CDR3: CASSYFPTSGLGETQYF. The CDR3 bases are TGTGCCAGCAGTTACTTTCCGACTAGCGGGCTCGGAGAGACCCAGTACTTC.

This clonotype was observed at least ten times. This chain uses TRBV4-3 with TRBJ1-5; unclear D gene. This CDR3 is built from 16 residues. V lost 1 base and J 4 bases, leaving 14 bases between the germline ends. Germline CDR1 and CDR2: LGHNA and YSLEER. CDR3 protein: CASSQAVGSPNQPQHF. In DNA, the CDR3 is TGCGCCAGCAGCCAAGCCGTAGGGAGCCCGAATCAGCCCCAGCATTTT.

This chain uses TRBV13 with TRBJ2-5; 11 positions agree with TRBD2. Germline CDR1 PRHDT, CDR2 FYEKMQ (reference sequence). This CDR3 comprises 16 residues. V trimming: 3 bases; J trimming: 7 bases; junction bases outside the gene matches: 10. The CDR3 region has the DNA TGTGCCAGCAGCTTGGAGGGACTAGCGGATTTGGGGACCCAGTACTTC. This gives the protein CASSLEGLADLGTQYF.

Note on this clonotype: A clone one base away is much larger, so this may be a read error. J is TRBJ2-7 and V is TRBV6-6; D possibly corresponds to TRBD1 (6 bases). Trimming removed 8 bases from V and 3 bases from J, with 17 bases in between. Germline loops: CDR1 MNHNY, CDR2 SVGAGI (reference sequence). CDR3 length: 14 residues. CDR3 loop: CASVFWGHSYEQYF. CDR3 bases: TGTGCCAGCGTCTTCTGGGGGCATAGCTACGAGCAGTACTTC.

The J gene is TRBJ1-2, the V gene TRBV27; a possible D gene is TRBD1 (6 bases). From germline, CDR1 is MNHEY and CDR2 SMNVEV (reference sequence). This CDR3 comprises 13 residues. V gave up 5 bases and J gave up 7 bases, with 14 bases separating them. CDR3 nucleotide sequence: TGTGCCAGCAGTCCCCAGGTAGGGGGTGGCTACACCTTC. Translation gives CASSPQVGGGYTF.

CDR3 residues: CASSDGHLYEQYF. The CDR3 nucleotides are TGTGCCAGCAGTGACGGACACCTCTACGAGCAGTACTTC. The chain joins TRBV6-2 or TRBV6-3 to TRBJ2-7; a possible D gene is TRBD1 (5 bases). CDR3 size: 13 residues. V lost 5 bases and J lost 3, with 11 bases in between. CDR1 and CDR2 from the germline V gene are MNHEY and SVGEGT.

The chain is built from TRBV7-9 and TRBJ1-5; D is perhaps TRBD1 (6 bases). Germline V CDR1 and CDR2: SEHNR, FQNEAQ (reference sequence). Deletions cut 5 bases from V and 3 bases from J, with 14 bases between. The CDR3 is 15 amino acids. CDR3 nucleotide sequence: TGTGCCAGCAGCCCGCCCGGGACAAACAATCAGCCCCAGCATTTT. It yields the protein CASSPPGTNNQPQHF.

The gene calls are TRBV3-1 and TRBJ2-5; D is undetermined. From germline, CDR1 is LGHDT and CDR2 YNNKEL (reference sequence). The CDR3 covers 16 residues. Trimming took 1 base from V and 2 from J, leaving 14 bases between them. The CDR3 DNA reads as TGTGCCAGCAGCCAAGTTTCTCGGTCGGTGCAAGAGACCCAGTACTTC. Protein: CASSQVSRSVQETQYF.

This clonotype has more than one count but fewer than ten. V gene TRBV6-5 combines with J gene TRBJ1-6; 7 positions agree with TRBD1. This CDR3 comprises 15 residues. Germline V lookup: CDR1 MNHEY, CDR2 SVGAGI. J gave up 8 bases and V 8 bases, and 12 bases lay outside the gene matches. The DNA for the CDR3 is TGTGCCAGCGGAGACCCGGGACAGTTTTATTCACCCCTCCACTTT. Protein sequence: CASGDPGQFYSPLHF.

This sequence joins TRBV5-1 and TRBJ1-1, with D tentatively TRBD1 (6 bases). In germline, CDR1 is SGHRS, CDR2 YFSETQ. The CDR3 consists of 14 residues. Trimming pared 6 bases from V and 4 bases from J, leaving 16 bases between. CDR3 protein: CASNLQGSGTEAFF. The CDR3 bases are TGCGCCAGCAACCTACAGGGTTCGGGCACTGAAGCTTTCTTT.

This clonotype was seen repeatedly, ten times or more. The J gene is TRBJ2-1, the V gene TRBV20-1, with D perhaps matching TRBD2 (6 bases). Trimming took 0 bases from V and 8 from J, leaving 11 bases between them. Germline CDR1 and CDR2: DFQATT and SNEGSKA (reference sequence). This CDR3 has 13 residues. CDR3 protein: CSARDPAGYEQFF. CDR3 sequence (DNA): TGCAGTGCTAGAGACCCCGCGGGGTATGAGCAGTTCTTC.